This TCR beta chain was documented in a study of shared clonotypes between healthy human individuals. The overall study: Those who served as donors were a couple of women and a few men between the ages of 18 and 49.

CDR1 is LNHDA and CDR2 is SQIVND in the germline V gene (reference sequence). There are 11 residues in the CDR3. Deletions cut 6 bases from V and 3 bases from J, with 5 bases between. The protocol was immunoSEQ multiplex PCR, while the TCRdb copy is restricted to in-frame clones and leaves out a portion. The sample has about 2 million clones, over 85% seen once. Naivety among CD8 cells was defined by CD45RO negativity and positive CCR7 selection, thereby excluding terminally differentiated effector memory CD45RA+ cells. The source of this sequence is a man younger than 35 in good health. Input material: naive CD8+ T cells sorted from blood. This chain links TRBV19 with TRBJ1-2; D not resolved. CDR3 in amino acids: CASRVDYGYTF. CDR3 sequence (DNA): TGTGCCAGTAGAGTCGACTATGGCTACACCTTC.